What follows are 24 T cell receptor beta chains derived from one specimen sequenced in a study of CD8+ T cells in alopecia areata. Following RNA extraction, reverse transcription yielded cDNA that acted as the sequencing template. Sequencing used immunoSEQ multiplex PCR; TCRdb keeps in-frame clones, though not all of them. Of about 250,000 clones detected, 60% appear once; the ten largest clones hold 0.9% to 0.95%. Stated treatment: oral pan-JAK inhibitor, 5-10 mg twice daily. This specimen consisted of CD4+ T cells sorted from blood, obtained around week 52, from a patient treated with tofacitinib. The receptors shown here come from a human donor with alopecia areata.

CDR3 region: CASSVGDRNYEQYF. The DNA for the CDR3 is TGTGCCAGCAGCGTAGGAGACAGGAATTACGAGCAGTACTTC. The rearrangement joins TRBV9 to TRBJ2-7, with a tentative D call TRBD1 (6 bases). The V end was cut by 0 bases, the J end by 4 bases, with 11 bases between. The CDR3 sequence is 14 residues long. CDR1 and CDR2 from the germline V gene are SGDLS and YYNGEE.

This chain links TRBV7-9 with TRBJ1-2; 9 bases agree with TRBD1. This CDR3 spans 14 amino acids. Germline CDR1 and CDR2: SEHNR and FQNEAQ (reference sequence). Losses at the gene ends were 5 bases for V and 4 bases for J; bases not matched to a gene: 5. CDR3 amino acids: CASSAGTGIYGYTF. CDR3 DNA sequence: TGTGCCAGCAGCGCCGGGACAGGGATCTATGGCTACACCTTC.

This clone was observed a handful of times. V usage is TRBV20-1 and J usage is TRBJ2-7, with D possibly TRBD2 on 5 matching bases. Trimming took off 0 bases at V and 12 bases at J, with 12 bases between the two ends. Germline V CDR1 and CDR2: DFQATT, SNEGSKA (reference sequence). This CDR3 has 11 amino acids. The CDR3 DNA sequence: TGCAGTGCTAGAGATGGCACTAGGATGTACTTC. Amino acid sequence: CSARDGTRMYF.

The V call is TRBV15, the J call TRBJ2-7, with unresolved D. CDR3 length: 13 residues. The V and J ends lost 1 base and 6 bases respectively, with 10 bases between them. CDR1 and CDR2 (germline): LNHNV, YYDKDF (reference sequence). As DNA, the CDR3 is TGTGCCACCAGCAGAGTTCTGGCTGGCGAGCAGTACTTC. Translation gives CATSRVLAGEQYF.

V and J are TRBV11-1 and TRBJ2-7; D gene uncertain. V lost 5 bases to trimming and J lost 7 bases, with 12 bases between them. The CDR3 spans 12 residues. Germline V lookup: CDR1 SGHAT, CDR2 FQDESV (reference sequence). CDR3 in amino acids: CASSPQRKEQYF. The DNA of the CDR3 is TGTGCCAGCAGCCCGCAGAGGAAAGAGCAGTACTTC.

V and J are TRBV7-3 and TRBJ2-7; D might be TRBD1 or TRBD2, each matching 5 bases. The CDR3 is 14 amino acids. Germline-derived CDR1 and CDR2 are SGHTA and FQGTGA. V was clipped by 0 bases and J by 6 bases, with 12 bases between them. The CDR3 bases are TGTGCCAGCAGCTTAACGGGAGCAGGGACCGAGCAGTACTTC. It specifies CASSLTGAGTEQYF. The whole variable domain, filled in from reference TRBV7-3 and TRBJ2-7, reads GAGVSQTPSNKVTEKGKYVELRCDPISGHTALYWYRQSLGQGPEFLIYFQGTGAADDSGLPNDRFFAVRPEGSVSTLKIQRTERGDSAVYLCASSLTGAGTEQYFGPGTRLTVT.

The chain is built from TRBV5-1 and TRBJ1-4; TRBD1 aligns across 8 bases. The germline CDR1 and CDR2 sequences are SGHRS and YFSETQ. The CDR3 length is 14 residues. V gave up 4 bases and J gave up 6 bases; unmatched junction bases: 5. The chain's CDR3 is CASSRDRGHEKLFF. The CDR3 nucleotides read TGCGCCAGCAGCCGCGACAGGGGTCATGAAAAACTGTTTTTT.

J is TRBJ1-1 and V is TRBV5-4, with 9 bases matching TRBD1. The CDR3 contains 15 residues. CDR1 and CDR2 (germline): SGHNT, YYREEE (reference sequence). J was trimmed by 5 bases and V by 4 bases; bases with no gene match: 9. The CDR3 bases are TGTGCCAGCAGCGCCCTGACAGGGGGTAGTACTGAAGCTTTCTTT. Encoded protein: CASSALTGGSTEAFF. The full variable domain, with the rest looked up from reference TRBV5-4 and TRBJ1-1, is ETGVTQSPTHLIKTRGQQVTLRCSSQSGHNTVSWYQQALGQGPQFIFQYYREEENGRGNFPPRFSGLQFPNYSSELNVNALELDDSALYLCASSALTGGSTEAFFGQGTRLTVV.

This clone was seen only once. The chain has TRBV2 and TRBJ1-2; D not certain. From germline, CDR1 is SNHLY and CDR2 FYNNEI. The CDR3 spans 13 residues. V lost 7 bases, J lost 0 bases, and 9 bases lay in between. The CDR3 region has the DNA TGTGCCAGCACCGTGAGTGCTAACTATGGCTACACCTTC. Amino acids: CASTVSANYGYTF.

The V call is TRBV2, the J call TRBJ2-7; 10 positions agree with TRBD1. Germline CDR1 is SNHLY and CDR2 is FYNNEI. The trim removed 7 bases at V and 6 bases at J, leaving 12 bases unmatched. The CDR3 has 15 amino acids. CDR3 residues: CASMFRPDRGREQYF. Written as DNA, the CDR3 is TGTGCCAGCATGTTTAGACCTGACAGGGGGCGCGAGCAGTACTTC. Drawing the rest from reference TRBV2 and TRBJ2-7, the complete variable domain is EPEVTQTPSHQVTQMGQEVILRCVPISNHLYFYWYRQILGQKVEFLVSFYNNEISEKSEIFDDQFSVERPDGSNFTLKIRSTKLEDSAMYFCASMFRPDRGREQYFGPGTRLTVT.

This clone appeared a few times. The V call is TRBV5-1, the J call TRBJ2-3; D call uncertain. CDR1 is SGHRS and CDR2 is YFSETQ in the germline V gene. V was trimmed by 4 bases and J by 5 bases, leaving 11 bases between them. The CDR3 is 13 amino acids. CDR3 protein: CASSLFFGDTQYF. For the CDR3, the DNA is TGCGCCAGCAGCCTTTTCTTCGGAGATACGCAGTATTTT.

This clone was seen only once. This rearrangement joins TRBV4-2 to TRBJ2-1; the D gene is possibly TRBD2 (5 bases). V was shortened by 1 base and J by 15 bases, with 16 bases between the two germline ends. The CDR3 is 13 residues long. Germline V gives CDR1 LGHNA, CDR2 YNFKEQ. The CDR3 DNA sequence: TGTGCCAGCAGCCAAGGGCGAGCGGTAGGGCCGTTCTTC. This encodes CASSQGRAVGPFF.

This chain uses TRBV29-1 with TRBJ2-5; the D gene is possibly TRBD2 (6 bases). The CDR3 is 13 amino acids. Germline V lookup: CDR1 SQVTM, CDR2 ANQGSEA. Trimming shortened V by 7 bases and J by 3 bases, and 15 bases separated the two germline ends. Written as DNA, the CDR3 is TGCAGCGCTGGGGGACGGAGGGAAGAGACCCAGTACTTC. Translating it yields CSAGGRREETQYF.

The rearrangement joins TRBV29-1 to TRBJ1-2, with 7 bases identical to TRBD1. V was clipped by 0 bases and J by 8 bases; unmatched bases: 6. Germline V gene lookup returns CDR1 SQVTM and CDR2 ANQGSEA. The CDR3 sequence is 13 residues long. CDR3 nucleotide sequence: TGCAGCGTTGAAGATGGGCAGGGGGTGGGCTACACCTTC. Residues: CSVEDGQGVGYTF. Based on the CDR3 plus reference TRBV29-1 and TRBJ1-2, the full variable domain is SAVISQKPSRDICQRGTSLTIQCQVDSQVTMMFWYRQQPGQSLTLIATANQGSEATYESGFVIDKFPISRPNLTFSTLTVSNMSPEDSSIYLCSVEDGQGVGYTFGSGTRLTVV.

V gene TRBV4-3 combines with J gene TRBJ2-5; the D is unclear. This CDR3 contains 14 residues. Germline assignment: CDR1 LGHNA and CDR2 YSLEER. Trimming pared 2 bases from V and 4 bases from J, leaving 11 bases between. The CDR3 reads CASSQSPAVETQYF. Written as DNA, the CDR3 is TGCGCCAGCAGCCAATCACCCGCGGTAGAGACCCAGTACTTC.

This chain joins TRBV5-6 and TRBJ1-1; 7 positions match TRBD1. V dropped 1 base and J dropped 8; count of bases not matched to a gene: 5. The CDR3 length is 13 residues. Germline V lookup: CDR1 SGHDT, CDR2 YYEEEE. CDR3 DNA sequence: TGTGCCAGCAGCTTGCTGACAGGGTGGGAAGCTTTCTTT. This gives the protein CASSLLTGWEAFF. Full variable domain (outside the CDR3, taken from reference TRBV5-6 and TRBJ1-1): DAGVTQSPTHLIKTRGQQVTLRCSPKSGHDTVSWYQQALGQGPQFIFQYYEEEERQRGNFPDRFSGHQFPNYSSELNVNALLLGDSALYLCASSLLTGWEAFFGQGTRLTVV.

The V gene is TRBV7-9, the J gene TRBJ1-5, with D possibly TRBD1 on 6 matching bases. This CDR3 is built from 12 residues. Germline values: CDR1 SEHNR, CDR2 FQNEAQ (reference sequence). V was pared by 5 bases and J by 12 bases, with 14 bases between. The CDR3 sequence: CASSPLQGLQHF. As DNA, the CDR3 is TGTGCCAGCAGCCCTTTACAGGGACTCCAGCATTTT. The complete variable domain, with remaining parts taken from reference TRBV7-9 and TRBJ1-5, reads DTGVSQNPRHKITKRGQNVTFRCDPISEHNRLYWYRQTLGQGPEFLTYFQNEAQLEKSRLLSDRFSAERPKGSFSTLEIQRTEQGDSAMYLCASSPLQGLQHFGDGTRLSIL.

This chain joins TRBV25-1 and TRBJ2-7; D is undetermined. Trimming removed 1 base at V and 2 bases at J, with 9 bases between. The CDR3 is made up of 14 amino acids. Germline loops: CDR1 MGHDK, CDR2 SYGVNS. The CDR3 bases are TGTGCCAGCAGTGAATCGGCCACCCCCTACGAGCAGTACTTC. This gives the protein CASSESATPYEQYF.

The rearrangement uses TRBV5-1 and TRBJ1-5; no firm D call. The CDR3 sequence is 13 residues long. Germline-derived CDR1 and CDR2 are SGHRS and YFSETQ. The V end was cut by 4 bases, the J end by 1 base, with 6 bases between. CDR3 loop: CASSPRSNQPQHF. The CDR3, as DNA: TGCGCCAGCAGCCCGCGGAGCAATCAGCCCCAGCATTTT.

The V call is TRBV25-1, the J call TRBJ1-6; D ambiguous. Germline V gene data show CDR1 as MGHDK and CDR2 as SYGVNS. Trimming left V 3 bases short and J 7 bases short, with 4 bases between. The CDR3 spans 12 residues. In DNA form, the CDR3 reads TGTGCCAGCAGTGAGAGAAATTCACCCCTCCACTTT. It codes for CASSERNSPLHF.

The genes are TRBV4-3 and TRBJ2-3, with D maybe TRBD2 (5 bases). The germline V gene encodes CDR1 LGHNA and CDR2 YSLEER. V was trimmed by 0 bases and J by 0 bases, leaving 13 bases between them. The CDR3 covers 17 residues. CDR3 loop: CASSQDLRLTSTDTQYF. Here the CDR3 DNA reads TGCGCCAGCAGCCAAGATCTGAGACTAACAAGCACAGATACGCAGTATTTT.

The V and J genes are TRBV5-1 and TRBJ1-1, with a possible D match to TRBD1 (5 bases). V was cut by 4 bases and J by 0 bases, with 16 bases left in between. Germline loops: CDR1 SGHRS, CDR2 YFSETQ. The CDR3 contains 16 residues. CDR3 sequence (DNA): TGCGCCAGCAGCAAGACAGTAACTAACATGAACACTGAAGCTTTCTTT. It encodes CASSKTVTNMNTEAFF. Using reference TRBV5-1 and TRBJ1-1 for the parts outside the CDR3, the full variable domain is KAGVTQTPRYLIKTRGQQVTLSCSPISGHRSVSWYQQTPGQGLQFLFEYFSETQRNKGNFPGRFSGRQFSNSRSEMNVSTLELGDSALYLCASSKTVTNMNTEAFFGQGTRLTVV.

This clone was seen a few times. The chain employs TRBV29-1 and TRBJ2-2, with D hard to call. This CDR3 region has 13 residues. Looked up from germline, CDR1 is SQVTM and CDR2 is ANQGSEA. The ends were cut back, 4 bases at V and 6 bases at J, with 12 bases in the middle. The CDR3 DNA reads as TGCAGCGTTGGTAGGGTGAGCGCCGGGGAGCTGTTTTTT. This encodes CSVGRVSAGELFF.

The chain carries TRBV5-1 and TRBJ1-1; TRBD1 might be the D (5 bases). The CDR3 has 17 amino acids. Germline V gene sequence: CDR1 SGHRS, CDR2 YFSETQ. The V gene lost 0 bases and the J gene lost 0 bases, with 15 bases spanning the gap. Here the CDR3 reads CASSLDGTTPMNTEAFF. DNA of the CDR3: TGCGCCAGCAGCTTGGATGGGACCACCCCCATGAACACTGAAGCTTTCTTT. Drawing the rest from reference TRBV5-1 and TRBJ1-1, the complete variable domain is KAGVTQTPRYLIKTRGQQVTLSCSPISGHRSVSWYQQTPGQGLQFLFEYFSETQRNKGNFPGRFSGRQFSNSRSEMNVSTLELGDSALYLCASSLDGTTPMNTEAFFGQGTRLTVV.